Listed here are 5 T cell receptor beta chains from one sample, sequenced in a study of blood T cell repertoires in COVID-19. This table comes from immunoSEQ multiplex PCR, and its TCRdb copy is limited to in-frame clones, with some not included. The repertoire consists of some 280,000 clones, with 89% occurring once and the leading ten covering less than 1%. The sample comprised peripheral blood. The receptors were sampled from a woman in her thirties or forties who had recovered from COVID-19.

The V and J genes are TRBV5-4 and TRBJ1-6, with no clear D. V dropped 0 bases and J dropped 5 bases, with 6 bases sitting between them. The CDR3 length is 14 residues. Germline V lookup: CDR1 SGHNT, CDR2 YYREEE (reference sequence). DNA for the CDR3: TGTGCCAGCAGCTTGGACAGAAATAATTCACCCCTCCACTTT. This sequence encodes CASSLDRNNSPLHF.

This chain links TRBV5-1 with TRBJ2-3; maybe TRBD1 (5 bases). Per germline, CDR1 SGHRS and CDR2 YFSETQ. This CDR3 is built from 14 residues. The V and J ends lost 4 bases and 1 base respectively, with 10 bases between them. CDR3: CASSADKRTDTQYF. The CDR3 bases are TGCGCCAGCAGCGCGGACAAGCGCACAGATACGCAGTATTTT.

The rearrangement links TRBV7-2 to TRBJ2-1, with D possibly matching TRBD2 (6 bases). The CDR3 totals 15 residues. Per the germline V gene, CDR1 is SGHTA and CDR2 is FQGNSA. Deletions cut 0 bases from V and 3 bases from J, with 9 bases between. The CDR3 coding sequence is TGTGCCAGCAGCTTAGCGGGAGGCCTCTACAATGAGCAGTTCTTC. Amino acids: CASSLAGGLYNEQFF. The whole variable domain, remainder taken from reference TRBV7-2 and TRBJ2-1, is GAGVSQSPSNKVTEKGKDVELRCDPISGHTALYWYRQSLGQGLEFLIYFQGNSAPDKSGLPSDRFSAERTGGSVSTLTIQRTQQEDSAVYLCASSLAGGLYNEQFFGPGTRLTVL.

The V call is TRBV7-3, the J call TRBJ2-1, with 7 bases identical to TRBD2. CDR1 and CDR2 from the germline V gene are SGHTA and FQGTGA. The CDR3 has 16 residues. V shed 4 bases and J 1 base; nucleotides not matched to a gene: 7. The CDR3 protein is CASSSTGGSSYNEQFF. The CDR3, as DNA: TGTGCCAGCAGCTCGACGGGCGGGAGTTCCTACAATGAGCAGTTCTTC. Combining the CDR3 with reference TRBV7-3 and TRBJ2-1 gives the whole variable domain GAGVSQTPSNKVTEKGKYVELRCDPISGHTALYWYRQSLGQGPEFLIYFQGTGAADDSGLPNDRFFAVRPEGSVSTLKIQRTERGDSAVYLCASSSTGGSSYNEQFFGPGTRLTVL.

The J gene is TRBJ2-7, the V gene TRBV11-3, with 10 positions matching TRBD2. The CDR3 runs 19 residues. Germline loops: CDR1 SGHNT, CDR2 YENEEA. V trimming: 3 bases; J trimming: 2 bases; junction bases outside the gene matches: 16. This CDR3 is CASSFASGSVFRETYEQYF. CDR3 bases: TGTGCCAGCAGCTTCGCTAGCGGGAGTGTGTTTAGGGAAACCTACGAGCAGTACTTC.